The sample holds a few counts of the clone carrying this T cell receptor beta chain. Antigen specificity is unknown. The source of the sample is a study of cytomegalovirus exposure and HLA in healthy donors. Study-level findings and limits: Most of the CMV-associated TCR beta chains (in a later analysis) appeared to be HLA-restricted. Immune exposure was documented only through CMV serostatus. According to reports, the classifier identified cytomegalovirus status with high specificity and sensitivity.

This CDR3 is 16 amino acids long. Unmatched junction bases numbered 5, after V lost 5 bases and J lost 3 bases. The germline CDR1 and CDR2 sequences are LNHDA and SQIVND (reference sequence). 60 Vbeta and 13 Jbeta primers were used in PCR. Here immunoSEQ multiplex PCR was the method, and the copy in TCRdb shows in-frame clones only, minus some. The table includes 95,000 to 100,000 clones, about 80% detected once. The material sequenced was PBMCs. This sequence originates from a man aged 35 to 55 in good health and CMV-seronegative. The chain joins TRBV19 to TRBJ1-6, with 9 bases aligning to TRBD1. CDR3 protein: CASSSGQGNYNSPLHF. CDR3 DNA: TGTGCCAGTAGTTCGGGACAGGGCAACTATAATTCACCCCTCCACTTT. Together with reference TRBV19 and TRBJ1-6, the CDR3 gives the full variable domain: DGGITQSPKYLFRKEGQNVTLSCEQNLNHDAMYWYRQDPGQGLRLIYYSQIVNDFQKGDIAEGYSVSREKKESFPLTVTSAQKNPTAFYLCASSSGQGNYNSPLHFGNGTRLTVT.